The rows below give T cell receptor beta chains drawn from one sample of a study of CD8 T cells in ankylosing spondylitis. Via MiXCR, TCRdb re-called the 5' RACE reads, giving one row per CDR3 protein. The sample contains fewer than 150,000 distinct CDR3 sequences, 7% to 8% of which appear only once. The specimen was blood, either unsorted or a sorted T cell fraction (not recorded which). All receptors come from a female donor with ankylosing spondylitis or in good health (not recorded which). Each CDR3 is given with its conserved first and last residue. Fields, in order: J gene, clone size, V gene, D gene, CDR3 DNA, CDR3 protein. A D gene is named only where the DNA matches it firmly. Clone size is shown for a subset of rows, as once, few, many or a class of expanded clone.

TRBJ2-2 | many | TRBV12-3/TRBV12-4 | NA | TGTGCCAGCAGTTGGGCCGGGGAGCTGTTTTTT | CASSWAGELFF
TRBJ1-5 | many | TRBV10-3 | NA | TGTGCCGTAAAGGGTCCCAATCAGCCCCAGCATTTT | CAVKGPNQPQHF
TRBJ2-5 | many | TRBV5-1 | NA | TGCGCCAGCAGCCCCGGGGCGCGGGGAGAGACCCAGTACTTC | CASSPGARGETQYF
TRBJ2-2 | NA | TRBV7-3 | TRBD2 | TGTGCCAGCAGCCAATGGGGGGGCACCGGGGAGCTGTTTTTT | CASSQWGGTGELFF
TRBJ2-1 | many | TRBV7-9 | NA | TGTGCCAGCAGCTTCCGGGGGTGGAATGAGCAGTTCTTC | CASSFRGWNEQFF
TRBJ2-3 | many | TRBV12-3/TRBV12-4 | TRBD2 | TGTGCCAGCAGTTTATTGGGACTAGCGAGCGATACGCAGTATTTT | CASSLLGLASDTQYF
TRBJ2-3 | many | TRBV7-2 | TRBD2 | TGTGCCAGCCGCGGGGGGGCCAAAGATACGCAGTATTTT | CASRGGAKDTQYF
TRBJ2-1 | many | TRBV27 | NA | TGTGCCAGCAGTCCCCTTACGACAGTGTATGAGCAGTTCTTC | CASSPLTTVYEQFF
TRBJ2-7 | few | TRBV27 | NA | TGTGCCAGCAGTTCTAGGGGGGACGAGCAGTACTTC | CASSSRGDEQYF
TRBJ1-1 | many | TRBV7-9 | TRBD1 | TGTGCCAGCAGCTCGGGACAGGGGGACACTGAAGCTTTCTTT | CASSSGQGDTEAFF
TRBJ1-3 | many | TRBV10-3 | NA | TGTGCCATCAGTGAAGGGATGTCTGGAAACACCATATATTTT | CAISEGMSGNTIYF
TRBJ1-2 | NA | TRBV7-9 | NA | TGTGCCAGCAGCCCCCGGGACAACTATGGCTACACCTTC | CASSPRDNYGYTF
TRBJ1-1 | many | TRBV5-5 | TRBD1 | TGTGCCAGCAGCTTAACCGCAGGGGGCCCGGGGACAACTGAAGCTTTCTTT | CASSLTAGGPGTTEAFF
TRBJ2-7 | many | TRBV20-1 | TRBD2 | TGCAGTGCTAGTTCTAGCGGGTTCATAAATGCCGCCTACGAGCAGTACTTC | CSASSSGFINAAYEQYF
TRBJ1-1 | many | TRBV5-1 | NA | TGCGCCAGCAGCTTGTACTCATCCTTGAACACTGAAGCTTTCTTT | CASSLYSSLNTEAFF
TRBJ2-1 | many | TRBV7-6 | NA | TGTGCCAGCAGCTTACGGAGCAGCCGTTACAATGAGCAGTTCTTC | CASSLRSSRYNEQFF
TRBJ2-3 | many | TRBV5-8 | NA | TGTGCCAGCAGCGCTACGGGGGTCACAGATACGCAGTATTTT | CASSATGVTDTQYF
TRBJ1-5 | many | TRBV4-2 | TRBD1 | TGTGCCAGCAGCCAAGGACAGGGCCAGCCCCAGCATTTT | CASSQGQGQPQHF
TRBJ2-3 | many | TRBV7-8 | NA | TGTGCCAGCAGCTTGTCCCCGGGGCCCAAAGAAGATACGCAGTATTTT | CASSLSPGPKEDTQYF
TRBJ1-1 | few | TRBV7-2 | NA | TGTGCCAGCAGCTTAGCACTACAGGGAGAAGCTTTCTTT | CASSLALQGEAFF
TRBJ2-7 | many | TRBV5-1 | TRBD2 | TGCGCCAGCAGCCCACTTTCTAGCGGGCCTACGATCGAGCAGTACTTC | CASSPLSSGPTIEQYF
TRBJ1-5 | many | TRBV29-1 | NA | TGCAGCGCTACGGTGGGGCAGGGACCATATAGCAATCAGCCCCAGCATTTT | CSATVGQGPYSNQPQHF
TRBJ2-3 | many | TRBV2 | NA | TGTGCCAGCATTACAGGGATGCGAGATACGCAGTATTTT | CASITGMRDTQYF
TRBJ1-1 | few | TRBV18 | NA | TGTGCCAGCTCATCCTCCATGAACACTGAAGCTTTCTTT | CASSSSMNTEAFF
TRBJ2-2 | many | TRBV10-3 | NA | TGTGCCATCAGTGAGTCGTTCCTCGCGAACACCGGGGAGCTGTTTTTT | CAISESFLANTGELFF
TRBJ2-7 | many | TRBV6-1 | TRBD1 | TGTGCCAGCAGTACCCCTCCCGGGACAGGGATCCTCTACGAGCAGTACTTC | CASSTPPGTGILYEQYF
TRBJ2-7 | many | TRBV20-1 | TRBD2 | TGCAGTGCTAGAGATGTCGGCCCCTCGGGAGGGCAGCACGAGCAGTACTTC | CSARDVGPSGGQHEQYF
TRBJ2-2 | many | TRBV5-5 | NA | TGTGCCAGCACCATAGACAGCTACAACACCGGGGAGCTGTTTTTT | CASTIDSYNTGELFF
TRBJ1-4 | many | TRBV7-9 | NA | TGTGCCAGCAGCCCCCTCCCGACTTCATATGAAAAACTGTTTTTT | CASSPLPTSYEKLFF
TRBJ2-2 | once | TRBV25-1 | NA | TGTGCCATCAGCCCCGGGCTCCTCTGCTGGGAGCTGTTTTTT | CAISPGLLCWELFF
TRBJ2-3 | NA | TRBV7-9 | TRBD2 | TGTGCCAGCATCGCTAGCGGGGGAGCCACAGATACGCAGTATTTT | CASIASGGATDTQYF